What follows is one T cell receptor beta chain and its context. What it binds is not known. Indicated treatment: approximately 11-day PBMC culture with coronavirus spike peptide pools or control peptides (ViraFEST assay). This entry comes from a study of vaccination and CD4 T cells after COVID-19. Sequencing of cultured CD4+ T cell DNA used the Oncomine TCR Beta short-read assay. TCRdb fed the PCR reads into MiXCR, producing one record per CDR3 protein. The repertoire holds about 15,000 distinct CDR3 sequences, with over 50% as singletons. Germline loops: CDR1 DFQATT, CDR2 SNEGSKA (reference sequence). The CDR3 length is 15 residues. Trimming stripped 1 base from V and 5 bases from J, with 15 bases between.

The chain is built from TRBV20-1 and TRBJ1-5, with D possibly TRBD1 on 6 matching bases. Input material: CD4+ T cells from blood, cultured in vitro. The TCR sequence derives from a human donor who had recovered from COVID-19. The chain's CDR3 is CSARGMGQGDQPQHF. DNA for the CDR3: TGCAGTGCTAGAGGCATGGGACAAGGGGATCAGCCCCAGCATTTT.